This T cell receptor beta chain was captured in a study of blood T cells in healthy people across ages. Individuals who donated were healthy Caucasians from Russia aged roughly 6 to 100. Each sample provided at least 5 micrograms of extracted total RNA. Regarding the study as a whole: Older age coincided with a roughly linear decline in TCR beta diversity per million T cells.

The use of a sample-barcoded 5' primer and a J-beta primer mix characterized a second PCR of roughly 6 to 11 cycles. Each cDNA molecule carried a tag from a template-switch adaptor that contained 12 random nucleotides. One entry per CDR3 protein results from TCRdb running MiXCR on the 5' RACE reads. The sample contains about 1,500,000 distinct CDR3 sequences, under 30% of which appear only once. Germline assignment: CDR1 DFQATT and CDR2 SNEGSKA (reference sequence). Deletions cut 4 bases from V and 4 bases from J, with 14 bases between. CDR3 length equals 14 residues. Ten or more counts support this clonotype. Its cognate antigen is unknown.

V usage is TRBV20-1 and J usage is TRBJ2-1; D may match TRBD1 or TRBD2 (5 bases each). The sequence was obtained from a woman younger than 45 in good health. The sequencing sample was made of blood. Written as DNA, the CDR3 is TGCAGTGCTATCGCCGGGACGTATTACAATGAGCAGTTCTTC. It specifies CSAIAGTYYNEQFF.